A selection of T cell receptor beta chains follows, all from one sample in a study of blood T cells in healthy people across ages. Using its own MiXCR run on the 5' RACE reads, TCRdb lists one record per CDR3 protein. There are about a million distinct CDR3 sequences in the sample; about 44% occur only once, and 13% lies in the top ten. The sequenced sample was blood. The receptors were gathered from a man aged 30 to 39 in good health. CDR3s include the opening cysteine and the closing phenylalanine or tryptophan. The D gene is left open where the match is weak. Not all rows give a size; the values are once, few, many and, for expanded clones, a class.

V gene,D gene,J gene,clone size,CDR3 protein,CDR3 DNA
TRBV4-2,-,TRBJ2-5,few,CASSQVQNKQETQYF,TGTGCCAGCAGCCAAGTCCAGAATAAACAAGAGACCCAGTACTTC
TRBV2,-,TRBJ1-6,-,CASTKGGTTNSPLHF,TGTGCCAGCACGAAGGGTGGGACTACAAATTCACCCCTCCACTTT
TRBV6-2/TRBV6-3,TRBD2,TRBJ2-1,few,CASRPGGRPNEQFF,TGTGCCTCAAGACCGGGGGGGCGACCCAATGAGCAGTTCTTC
TRBV30,-,TRBJ1-6,many,CAWNSQEHSPLHF,TGTGCCTGGAACTCACAAGAGCATTCACCCCTCCACTTT
TRBV5-4,TRBD2,TRBJ2-3,-,CASMTSGGARPDTQYF,TGTGCCAGCATGACTAGCGGGGGGGCCCGCCCAGATACGCAGTATTTT
TRBV20-1,TRBD2,TRBJ2-5,-,CSASAAGNQETQYF,TGCAGTGCTAGTGCAGCGGGGAACCAAGAGACCCAGTACTTC
TRBV5-1,-,TRBJ2-3,-,CASSLAPNRELRTDTQYF,TGCGCCAGCAGCTTGGCCCCCAACAGGGAACTTCGCACAGATACGCAGTATTTT
TRBV15,-,TRBJ1-2,-,CATSLDLNYGYTF,TGTGCCACCAGCCTGGACTTAAACTATGGCTACACCTTC
TRBV28,-,TRBJ2-1,-,CASSPFRGTLLNEQFF,TGTGCCAGCAGCCCATTCCGGGGAACGCTTTTAAATGAGCAGTTCTTC
TRBV11-2,-,TRBJ2-3,-,CASSLSRGNTDTQYF,TGTGCCAGCAGCCTTAGCAGGGGAAACACAGATACGCAGTATTTT
TRBV20-1,TRBD2,TRBJ2-3,many,CSARTSGTDTQYF,TGCAGTGCCAGGACTAGCGGCACAGATACGCAGTATTTT
TRBV6-1,-,TRBJ1-4,-,CASRVVYNEKLFF,TGTGCCAGCAGGGTGGTTTACAATGAAAAACTGTTTTTT
TRBV27,-,TRBJ1-1,-,CASLPSGDTEAFF,TGTGCCAGCTTACCATCAGGGGACACTGAAGCTTTCTTT
TRBV2,TRBD2,TRBJ2-1,-,CASSEGSLAGEFSDEQFF,TGTGCCAGCAGTGAAGGCTCCCTAGCGGGGGAATTTAGCGATGAGCAGTTCTTC
TRBV20-1,TRBD2,TRBJ2-3,-,CSARRSGGVPTDTQYF,TGCAGTGCTAGAAGAAGCGGGGGGGTCCCCACAGATACGCAGTATTTT
TRBV20-1,-,TRBJ2-3,few,CSARDVGLGDTQYF,TGCAGTGCTAGAGATGTTGGACTCGGAGATACGCAGTATTTT
TRBV20-1,TRBD1,TRBJ1-3,-,CSAGGQDGNTIYF,TGCAGTGCTGGGGGACAGGATGGAAACACCATATATTTT
TRBV20-1,-,TRBJ1-4,-,CSASAGQFNEKLFF,TGCAGTGCTAGTGCCGGACAGTTTAATGAAAAACTGTTTTTT
TRBV10-3,-,TRBJ2-2,-,CAISYTGELFF,TGTGCCATCAGCTACACCGGGGAGCTGTTTTTT
TRBV12-3/TRBV12-4,-,TRBJ2-2,-,CASSLKGAGELFF,TGTGCCAGCAGTTTGAAGGGGGCCGGGGAGCTGTTTTTT
TRBV9,-,TRBJ2-6,-,CASSEHLSGANVLTF,TGTGCCAGCAGCGAGCACCTCTCTGGGGCCAACGTCCTGACTTTC
TRBV7-9,-,TRBJ2-1,-,CATGQETYEQFF,TGTGCCACAGGCCAGGAAACCTACGAGCAGTTCTTC
TRBV10-3,-,TRBJ2-3,-,CAISDSSTPDTQYF,TGTGCCATCAGTGATTCCTCCACCCCAGATACGCAGTATTTT
TRBV6-5,-,TRBJ2-1,-,CASRAADNEQFF,TGTGCCAGCAGGGCTGCGGACAATGAGCAGTTCTTC
TRBV20-1,-,TRBJ2-5,-,CSAHGPRGETQYF,TGCAGTGCCCACGGACCTCGGGGAGAGACCCAGTACTTC
TRBV2,-,TRBJ2-7,-,CASSDDRYEQYF,TGTGCCAGCAGTGATGACCGCTACGAGCAGTACTTC
TRBV30,TRBD2,TRBJ2-5,-,CAWSLTSGQKTQYF,TGTGCCTGGAGTCTAACTAGCGGCCAGAAGACCCAGTACTTC
TRBV3-1,-,TRBJ2-5,-,CASSRTGHGVSSTETQYF,TGTGCCAGCAGCCGGACCGGTCACGGGGTTTCGTCTACAGAGACCCAGTACTTC
TRBV20-1,-,TRBJ2-7,-,CSARGQTGTEQYF,TGCAGTGCTAGAGGGCAGACGGGGACCGAGCAGTACTTC
TRBV4-3,TRBD2,TRBJ2-5,-,CASSQDMSGGETQYF,TGCGCCAGCAGCCAAGATATGAGCGGGGGTGAGACCCAGTACTTC
TRBV3-1,-,TRBJ1-6,-,CASSPGSADRNSPLHF,TGTGCCAGCAGCCCCGGTTCAGCCGATAGAAATTCACCCCTCCACTTT
TRBV20-1,TRBD1,TRBJ2-5,-,CSAREERQGIGETQYF,TGCAGTGCTAGAGAAGAACGACAGGGGATAGGGGAGACCCAGTACTTC
TRBV15,TRBD1,TRBJ2-7,-,CATSSGTASYEQYF,TGTGCCACCTCCTCCGGGACAGCGTCCTACGAGCAGTACTTC
TRBV7-8,-,TRBJ2-1,few,CASSSLEGGKHNEQFF,TGTGCCAGCAGCTCCCTGGAGGGGGGGAAGCACAATGAGCAGTTCTTC
TRBV12-3/TRBV12-4,-,TRBJ2-3,-,CASSFGAGSGDPTDTQYF,TGTGCCAGCAGTTTTGGTGCGGGGTCCGGGGACCCCACAGATACGCAGTATTTT
TRBV29-1,TRBD1,TRBJ2-4,-,CSVRTGGEEQYF,TGCAGCGTCCGGACAGGGGGCGAGGAGCAGTACTTC
TRBV6-2/TRBV6-3,-,TRBJ2-7,-,CASSQQGGGYEQYF,TGTGCCAGCAGTCAACAGGGAGGCGGCTACGAGCAGTACTTC
TRBV6-5,-,TRBJ1-1,-,CASSSNRINTEAFF,TGTGCCAGCAGTTCAAACAGGATTAACACTGAAGCTTTCTTT
TRBV28,TRBD1,TRBJ2-1,few,CASSSPNPGTGSSYNEQFF,TGTGCCAGCAGTTCGCCCAACCCCGGGACAGGGAGCTCCTACAATGAGCAGTTCTTC
TRBV5-6,-,TRBJ1-1,-,CASSWEISTGRSTEAFF,TGTGCCAGCAGCTGGGAAATATCGACAGGTAGGAGCACTGAAGCTTTCTTT
TRBV5-1,-,TRBJ2-7,few,CASSSGHRSYEQYF,TGCGCCAGCAGCTCGGGACACCGGTCCTACGAGCAGTACTTC
TRBV5-5,-,TRBJ1-2,few,CASSLEQGLYGYTF,TGTGCCAGCAGCTTGGAACAGGGTCTCTATGGCTACACCTTC
TRBV13,-,TRBJ2-3,few,CASSSRGMAQYF,TGTGCCAGCAGCTCCCGAGGGATGGCGCAGTATTTT
TRBV24-1,-,TRBJ2-1,-,CATSVHGEKNNEQFF,TGTGCCACCAGTGTGCACGGGGAAAAGAACAATGAGCAGTTCTTC